A selection of T cell receptor beta chains follows, all from one sample in a study of cytomegalovirus exposure and HLA in healthy donors. Profiling relied on immunoSEQ multiplex PCR, and the TCRdb table lists in-frame clones only, not all of them. The sample carries roughly 110,000 clones, 60% to 75% recorded once. The sequenced sample was PBMCs. The source of these receptors is a man aged 30 to 45 in good health and CMV-seronegative. Both conserved end residues are part of each CDR3. A D gene is named only where the DNA matches it firmly. Only part of the rows carry a size: once, few, many, or a class if the clone is expanded.

clone_size: once
j_call: TRBJ1-1
v_call: TRBV9
d_call: TRBD1
cdr3_aa: CASSVAGTGDAEAFF
cdr3_nt: TGTGCCAGCAGCGTAGCTGGGACAGGCGACGCTGAAGCTTTCTTT

clone_size: few
j_call: TRBJ2-1
v_call: TRBV28
d_call: NA
cdr3_aa: CASSWSFEQFF
cdr3_nt: TGTGCCAGCAGTTGGAGTTTTGAGCAGTTCTTC

clone_size: NA
j_call: TRBJ2-7
v_call: TRBV15
d_call: TRBD1
cdr3_aa: CATSREGTAPYEQYF
cdr3_nt: TGTGCCACCAGCAGAGAAGGGACAGCCCCCTACGAGCAGTACTTC

clone_size: NA
j_call: TRBJ2-7
v_call: TRBV5-1
d_call: NA
cdr3_aa: CASSLDISYEQYF
cdr3_nt: TGCGCCAGCAGCTTGGACATCTCCTACGAGCAGTACTTC

clone_size: NA
j_call: TRBJ2-7
v_call: TRBV10-3
d_call: NA
cdr3_aa: CAIKGEVSSYEQYF
cdr3_nt: TGTGCCATCAAGGGAGAAGTGAGCTCCTACGAGCAGTACTTC

clone_size: NA
j_call: TRBJ2-7
v_call: TRBV5-6
d_call: NA
cdr3_aa: CASSALPSGQHYEQYF
cdr3_nt: TGTGCCAGCAGCGCCCTACCCTCGGGACAACACTACGAGCAGTACTTC

clone_size: NA
j_call: TRBJ2-6
v_call: TRBV28
d_call: TRBD1
cdr3_aa: CASNLQGSLGANVLTF
cdr3_nt: TGTGCCAGCAACCTACAGGGGTCGCTCGGGGCCAACGTCCTGACTTTC

clone_size: few
j_call: TRBJ2-7
v_call: TRBV5-1
d_call: TRBD1
cdr3_aa: CASSLASQGAYEQYF
cdr3_nt: TGCGCCAGCAGCTTGGCCTCCCAGGGGGCCTACGAGCAGTACTTC

clone_size: NA
j_call: TRBJ2-1
v_call: TRBV5-1
d_call: TRBD2
cdr3_aa: CASSSGQTSSGSNEQFF
cdr3_nt: TGCGCCAGCAGCTCGGGCCAGACGTCTAGCGGGAGTAATGAGCAGTTCTTC

clone_size: NA
j_call: TRBJ2-7
v_call: TRBV28
d_call: NA
cdr3_aa: CASSFSGWGGTGEQYF
cdr3_nt: TGTGCCAGCAGTTTCTCCGGGTGGGGCGGGACCGGCGAGCAGTACTTC

clone_size: NA
j_call: TRBJ2-5
v_call: TRBV6-1
d_call: TRBD2
cdr3_aa: CASRTLAGGGETQYF
cdr3_nt: TGTGCCAGCAGGACTCTAGCGGGGGGAGGAGAGACCCAGTACTTC

clone_size: NA
j_call: TRBJ1-1
v_call: TRBV30
d_call: NA
cdr3_aa: CAWSVPPGAQVNTEAFF
cdr3_nt: TGTGCCTGGAGTGTACCACCAGGGGCTCAGGTGAACACTGAAGCTTTCTTT

clone_size: NA
j_call: TRBJ1-2
v_call: TRBV18
d_call: TRBD1
cdr3_aa: CASSRDRQERGYTF
cdr3_nt: TGTGCCAGCTCGCGGGACAGGCAAGAGAGAGGCTACACCTTC

clone_size: NA
j_call: TRBJ2-4
v_call: TRBV27
d_call: TRBD1
cdr3_aa: CASKDRNIQYF
cdr3_nt: TGTGCCAGCAAGGACAGGAACATTCAGTACTTC

clone_size: NA
j_call: TRBJ2-5
v_call: TRBV18
d_call: TRBD2
cdr3_aa: CASSPTGLAGGQETQYF
cdr3_nt: TGTGCCAGCTCACCCACGGGACTAGCGGGAGGACAAGAGACCCAGTACTTC

clone_size: NA
j_call: TRBJ1-4
v_call: TRBV18
d_call: NA
cdr3_aa: CASSPDSGEKLFF
cdr3_nt: TGTGCCAGCTCACCAGACAGTGGTGAAAAACTGTTTTTT

clone_size: NA
j_call: TRBJ1-2
v_call: TRBV5-4
d_call: NA
cdr3_aa: CASSLGGQATYGYTF
cdr3_nt: TGTGCCAGCAGCTTGGGGGGGCAGGCCACCTATGGCTACACCTTC

clone_size: NA
j_call: TRBJ2-3
v_call: TRBV4-1
d_call: NA
cdr3_aa: CASSQDRAADTQYF
cdr3_nt: TGCGCCAGCAGCCAAGACAGGGCGGCAGATACGCAGTATTTT

clone_size: NA
j_call: TRBJ1-5
v_call: TRBV28
d_call: TRBD1
cdr3_aa: CASKQGNQPQHF
cdr3_nt: TGTGCCAGCAAACAGGGGAATCAGCCCCAGCATTTT

clone_size: NA
j_call: TRBJ2-1
v_call: TRBV4-2
d_call: NA
cdr3_aa: CASSQDWSNSYNEQFF
cdr3_nt: TGTGCCAGCAGCCAAGATTGGTCTAACTCCTACAATGAGCAGTTCTTC

clone_size: NA
j_call: TRBJ1-3
v_call: TRBV29-1
d_call: NA
cdr3_aa: CSAESSGNTIYF
cdr3_nt: TGCAGCGCGGAGAGCTCTGGAAACACCATATATTTT

clone_size: NA
j_call: TRBJ2-2
v_call: TRBV7-3
d_call: NA
cdr3_aa: CASSAQQNTGELFF
cdr3_nt: TGTGCCAGCAGCGCCCAACAGAACACCGGGGAGCTGTTTTTT

clone_size: NA
j_call: TRBJ2-1
v_call: TRBV19
d_call: TRBD2
cdr3_aa: CASRGAGGYNEQFF
cdr3_nt: TGTGCCAGTAGAGGAGCGGGGGGCTACAATGAGCAGTTCTTC

clone_size: NA
j_call: TRBJ1-3
v_call: TRBV2
d_call: NA
cdr3_aa: CASSEASGSGNTIYF
cdr3_nt: TGTGCCAGCAGTGAAGCGTCGGGGTCAGGAAACACCATATATTTT

clone_size: NA
j_call: TRBJ2-7
v_call: TRBV11-2
d_call: TRBD1
cdr3_aa: CASSLEGQGVYEQYF
cdr3_nt: TGTGCCAGCAGCTTAGAAGGACAGGGGGTGTACGAGCAGTACTTC

clone_size: NA
j_call: TRBJ1-2
v_call: TRBV25-1
d_call: TRBD1
cdr3_aa: CASRETGTGGHGYTF
cdr3_nt: TGTGCCAGCAGGGAAACCGGGACAGGGGGCCATGGCTACACCTTC

clone_size: NA
j_call: TRBJ2-1
v_call: TRBV5-4
d_call: NA
cdr3_aa: CASSLTTDSYNEQFF
cdr3_nt: TGTGCCAGCAGCTTGACGACAGACTCCTACAATGAGCAGTTCTTC

clone_size: few
j_call: TRBJ1-2
v_call: TRBV27
d_call: NA
cdr3_aa: CATGRTGTSNYGYTF
cdr3_nt: TGTGCCACCGGGCGAACAGGGACCTCTAACTATGGCTACACCTTC

clone_size: NA
j_call: TRBJ2-6
v_call: TRBV7-9
d_call: NA
cdr3_aa: CASSLGRDSGANVLTF
cdr3_nt: TGTGCCAGCAGCTTAGGTCGGGACTCTGGGGCCAACGTCCTGACTTTC

clone_size: NA
j_call: TRBJ2-7
v_call: TRBV5-1
d_call: NA
cdr3_aa: CASSLGRSSYEQYF
cdr3_nt: TGCGCCAGCAGCTTGGGACGGAGCTCCTACGAGCAGTACTTC

clone_size: NA
j_call: TRBJ2-1
v_call: TRBV27
d_call: TRBD2
cdr3_aa: CASSLTPTSSQYNEQFF
cdr3_nt: TGTGCCAGCAGCCTTACCCCGACTAGCAGCCAATACAATGAGCAGTTCTTC

clone_size: few
j_call: TRBJ1-1
v_call: TRBV7-8
d_call: NA
cdr3_aa: CASSPRPSGLAFF
cdr3_nt: TGTGCCAGCAGCCCTAGGCCGTCGGGATTGGCTTTCTTT

clone_size: NA
j_call: TRBJ1-1
v_call: TRBV5-1
d_call: NA
cdr3_aa: CASSWFPPGGTNTEAFF
cdr3_nt: TGCGCCAGCAGCTGGTTCCCCCCGGGGGGAACCAACACTGAAGCTTTCTTT

clone_size: once
j_call: TRBJ2-3
v_call: TRBV2
d_call: TRBD2
cdr3_aa: CASTLGLTTDTQYF
cdr3_nt: TGTGCCAGCACCCTGGGACTAACTACAGATACGCAGTATTTT

clone_size: NA
j_call: TRBJ1-1
v_call: TRBV5-1
d_call: NA
cdr3_aa: CASSLDTALNTEAFF
cdr3_nt: TGCGCCAGCAGCTTGGACACAGCCTTGAACACTGAAGCTTTCTTT

clone_size: NA
j_call: TRBJ2-5
v_call: TRBV19
d_call: NA
cdr3_aa: CASSIINRQETQYF
cdr3_nt: TGTGCCAGTAGTATCATAAACAGGCAAGAGACCCAGTACTTC

clone_size: few
j_call: TRBJ1-5
v_call: TRBV7-2
d_call: NA
cdr3_aa: CASSSQGSQPQHF
cdr3_nt: TGTGCCAGCAGCTCCCAGGGGAGCCAGCCCCAGCATTTT

clone_size: NA
j_call: TRBJ2-1
v_call: TRBV5-5
d_call: TRBD1
cdr3_aa: CASSSWTGGYNEQFF
cdr3_nt: TGTGCCAGCAGCTCTTGGACAGGGGGCTACAATGAGCAGTTCTTC

clone_size: NA
j_call: TRBJ2-5
v_call: TRBV6-5
d_call: TRBD1
cdr3_aa: CASRRDRGQETQYF
cdr3_nt: TGTGCCAGCAGAAGGGACAGGGGCCAAGAGACCCAGTACTTC

clone_size: NA
j_call: TRBJ2-7
v_call: TRBV7-9
d_call: TRBD1
cdr3_aa: CASSSTGYEQYF
cdr3_nt: TGTGCCAGCAGCTCGACAGGGTACGAGCAGTACTTC